Below, 28 T cell receptor beta chains from the same sample are listed, as sequenced in a study of shared clonotypes between healthy human individuals. Sequenced by immunoSEQ multiplex PCR; TCRdb stores in-frame clones only, minus some. The sample lists roughly 1,800,000 clones, about 95% occurring once. Naive CD8 cells comprised CD45RO-negative, CCR7-positively selected cells, excluding terminally differentiated effector memory CD45RA+ cells. The sample taken for sequencing was naive CD8+ T cells sorted from blood. These receptors all stem from a man aged 18 to 35 in good health.

The chain joins TRBV10-3 to TRBJ1-1; D not resolved. The CDR3 runs to 14 residues. The V gene's germline CDR1 is ENHRY and CDR2 SYGVKD. The ends were cut back, 1 base at V and 1 base at J, with 7 bases in the middle. This CDR3 reads CAISEWAENTEAFF. In DNA form, the CDR3 reads TGTGCCATCAGTGAGTGGGCGGAGAACACTGAAGCTTTCTTT.

The chain couples TRBV5-4 to TRBJ1-1; D call uncertain. V was pared by 4 bases and J by 1 base, with 8 bases between. CDR1 and CDR2 (germline): SGHNT, YYREEE (reference sequence). This CDR3 region has 13 residues. The CDR3 spells CASSRTRNTEAFF. The CDR3 DNA reads as TGTGCCAGCAGCCGTACAAGGAACACTGAAGCTTTCTTT. Full variable domain (missing parts from reference TRBV5-4 and TRBJ1-1): ETGVTQSPTHLIKTRGQQVTLRCSSQSGHNTVSWYQQALGQGPQFIFQYYREEENGRGNFPPRFSGLQFPNYSSELNVNALELDDSALYLCASSRTRNTEAFFGQGTRLTVV.

The chain joins TRBV6-5 to TRBJ2-3; D may correspond to TRBD1 or TRBD2 (6 bases each). CDR1 and CDR2 from the germline V gene are MNHEY and SVGAGI. Trimming left V 4 bases short and J 0 bases short, with 14 bases between. The CDR3 has 16 residues. CDR3 residues: CASSSGGIGSTDTQYF. The CDR3 coding sequence is TGTGCCAGCAGTTCCGGGGGCATCGGTAGCACAGATACGCAGTATTTT.

The chain combines TRBV6-5 with TRBJ2-7, with 8 bases that match TRBD2. Germline lookup yields CDR1 MNHEY and CDR2 SVGAGI. Trimming removed 5 bases from V and 5 bases from J; junction bases left unmatched: 8. The CDR3 is 14 amino acids. For the CDR3, the DNA is TGTGCCAGCAGTCCAAGCGGGAGCTCGGACGAGCAGTACTTC. Translation gives CASSPSGSSDEQYF.

The chain carries TRBV28 and TRBJ2-5; 7 nucleotides match TRBD1. The CDR3 runs to 14 residues. Per germline, CDR1 MDHEN and CDR2 SYDVKM. J gave up 5 bases and V 3 bases, and 6 bases lay outside the gene matches. CDR3 nucleotides: TGTGCCAGCAGTTTGAGAGGGGGCTCTGAGACCCAGTACTTC. It codes for CASSLRGGSETQYF.

This chain uses TRBV10-3 with TRBJ2-5, with 8 bases identical to TRBD2. CDR3 length: 13 residues. Germline CDR1 and CDR2: ENHRY and SYGVKD. The J segment lost 0 bases and the V segment lost 10 bases, leaving 4 bases of the junction unmatched. CDR3 sequence reads: CATTGRDQETQYF. DNA of the CDR3: TGTGCCACCACCGGGAGGGACCAAGAGACCCAGTACTTC.

This clone showed up just once. The chain uses TRBV9 and TRBJ1-2, with 9 bases that match TRBD1. The trim removed 2 bases at V and 8 bases at J, leaving 13 bases unmatched. Germline CDR1 is SGDLS and CDR2 is YYNGEE. The CDR3 extends over 16 amino acids. The CDR3 bases are TGTGCCAGCAGCGTGGACGTAACAGGGGGCGCGGGAGGCTACACCTTC. This encodes CASSVDVTGGAGGYTF.

Remarks on this clone: One end of the junction varies from germline; a read error may be responsible. J is TRBJ2-3 and V is TRBV7-7; 10 bases match TRBD2. Germline V gene data show CDR1 as SSHAT and CDR2 as FNYEAQ (reference sequence). This CDR3 is built from 18 residues. CDR3 sequence: CASSLDPPLAGVTDTQYF. The CDR3 DNA is TGTGCTAGCAGCTTAGACCCCCCCCTAGCGGGGGTCACAGATACGCAGTATTTT.

The V call is TRBV27, the J call TRBJ2-2; D gene ambiguous. The CDR3 sequence is 12 residues long. The germline CDR1 and CDR2 sequences are MNHEY and SMNVEV (reference sequence). Trimming took off 2 bases at V and 8 bases at J, with 6 bases between the two ends. CDR3 in DNA: TGTGCCAGCAGTTTAGGTTGGGGGGAGCTGTTTTTT. Translating it yields CASSLGWGELFF.

Of note for this clone: The same CDR3 also results from other DNA sequences found in this sample. The J gene is TRBJ2-7, the V gene TRBV30; TRBD2 matches 11 bases. Trimming took 0 bases from V and 7 from J; bases not matched to a gene: 2. The germline V gene has CDR1 GTSNPN and CDR2 SVGIG (reference sequence). This CDR3 has 13 amino acids. CDR3 in amino acids: CAWSVLAGDEQYF. CDR3 bases: TGTGCCTGGAGTGTACTAGCGGGGGATGAGCAGTACTTC.

This sequence joins TRBV27 and TRBJ2-2; D is ambiguous. Trimming removed 3 bases from V and 6 bases from J, with 5 bases in between. Germline values: CDR1 MNHEY, CDR2 SMNVEV (reference sequence). The CDR3 has 12 amino acids. CDR3 coding DNA: TGTGCCAGCAGTTTTAATTCCGGGGAGCTGTTTTTT. Its translation is CASSFNSGELFF.

The genes are TRBV18 and TRBJ2-7; TRBD1 might be the D (6 bases). Germline V gene sequence: CDR1 KGHSH, CDR2 LQKENI. V shed 4 bases and J shed 3 bases, with 10 bases lying between them. The CDR3 runs 13 residues. The CDR3, as DNA: TGTGCCAGCTCACAGGGACATTTCTACGAGCAGTACTTC. As protein: CASSQGHFYEQYF.

The chain couples TRBV28 to TRBJ1-1; D unresolved. Germline CDR1 is MDHEN and CDR2 is SYDVKM. The CDR3 is 14 residues long. With 4 bases removed from V and 4 bases from J, the gap between germline ends came to 13 bases. The CDR3 sequence is CASSWDLGGTEAFF. The CDR3 bases are TGTGCCAGCAGTTGGGATCTCGGTGGCACTGAAGCTTTCTTT.

This chain uses TRBV5-1 with TRBJ1-2; D gene ambiguous. This CDR3 comprises 13 residues. Trimming pared 2 bases from V and 1 base from J, leaving 6 bases between. Germline values: CDR1 SGHRS, CDR2 YFSETQ. The CDR3 region has the DNA TGCGCCAGCAGCTTAGAGAGTAACTATGGCTACACCTTC. It specifies CASSLESNYGYTF.

V usage is TRBV10-2 and J usage is TRBJ2-7; no clear D. The CDR3 covers 11 residues. Looked up from germline, CDR1 is WSHSY and CDR2 is SAAADI. Trimming took off 3 bases at V and 3 bases at J, with 3 bases between the two ends. DNA of the CDR3: TGCGCCAGCAGTGACATCTACGAGCAGTACTTC. Protein: CASSDIYEQYF.

V gene TRBV19 combines with J gene TRBJ2-7; D gene ambiguous. Germline V lookup: CDR1 LNHDA, CDR2 SQIVND (reference sequence). This CDR3 is built from 15 residues. Trimming cost V 5 bases and J 4 bases, with 18 bases left between them. This CDR3 is CASSALRNSLYEQYF. The DNA of the CDR3 is TGTGCCAGTAGTGCCCTGAGGAACTCTCTTTACGAGCAGTACTTC.

This clone was detected a few times. Other DNA sequences in the same sample also yield this CDR3. V and J are TRBV19 and TRBJ1-1; D is unclear. CDR1 is LNHDA and CDR2 is SQIVND in the germline V gene (reference sequence). Between the trimmed V and J ends, which lost 1 base and 4 bases, there was a span of 4 bases. The CDR3 extends over 12 amino acids. DNA for the CDR3: TGTGCCAGTAGTATAGGTCTCACTGAAGCTTTCTTT. Translation gives CASSIGLTEAFF.

V and J are TRBV7-9 and TRBJ2-7; weak D call: TRBD1 (5 bases). The CDR3 consists of 12 residues. Trimming took off 0 bases at V and 5 bases at J, with 5 bases between the two ends. Germline V lookup: CDR1 SEHNR, CDR2 FQNEAQ (reference sequence). The CDR3 region is CASSLADNEQYF. The CDR3 bases are TGTGCCAGCAGCTTAGCGGACAACGAGCAGTACTTC.

The V gene is TRBV4-1, the J gene TRBJ2-3; 9 bases match TRBD2. This CDR3 has 18 residues. Germline loops: CDR1 MGHRA, CDR2 YSYEKL. V was clipped by 1 base and J by 7 bases; unmatched bases: 15. The CDR3 reads CASSQADAGGPDIYTQYF. As DNA, the CDR3 is TGCGCCAGCAGCCAAGCTGACGCGGGGGGGCCCGATATTTATACGCAGTATTTT.

The chain combines TRBV5-5 with TRBJ1-5; D unclear. V lost 0 bases, J lost 9 bases, and 10 bases lay in between. The CDR3 covers 13 residues. CDR1 is SGHKS and CDR2 is YYEKEE in the germline V gene (reference sequence). The CDR3 is CASSLDPSLPQHF. The CDR3 DNA is TGTGCCAGCAGCTTGGACCCGTCTCTGCCCCAGCATTTT. The whole variable domain, remainder taken from reference TRBV5-5 and TRBJ1-5, is DAGVTQSPTHLIKTRGQQVTLRCSPISGHKSVSWYQQVLGQGPQFIFQYYEKEERGRGNFPDRFSARQFPNYSSELNVNALLLGDSALYLCASSLDPSLPQHFGDGTRLSIL.

The rearrangement joins TRBV19 to TRBJ1-1, with D maybe TRBD1 (5 bases). Germline CDR1 is LNHDA and CDR2 is SQIVND (reference sequence). Deletions cut 5 bases from V and 1 base from J, with 8 bases between. The length of the CDR3 is 13 residues. The CDR3 loop is CASSPTANTEAFF. DNA for the CDR3: TGTGCCAGTAGTCCGACAGCGAACACTGAAGCTTTCTTT.

The chain recombines TRBV7-8 with TRBJ1-2, with TRBD1 matching over 8 bases. Germline V CDR1 and CDR2: SGHVS, FQNEAQ. Trimming cost V 1 base and J 8 bases; bases outside gene matches: 15. CDR3 size: 17 residues. The CDR3 loop is CASSLGGLGGTGGGYTF. In DNA form, the CDR3 reads TGTGCCAGCAGCTTAGGAGGTTTGGGGGGGACAGGCGGCGGCTACACCTTC.

V is TRBV6-5 and J is TRBJ2-3; the D is unclear. The germline gives CDR1 MNHEY, CDR2 SVGAGI. V lost 5 bases and J lost 0, with 12 bases in between. CDR3 length: 15 residues. The CDR3 reads CASSITLASTDTQYF. For the CDR3, the DNA is TGTGCCAGCAGTATCACTTTGGCTAGCACAGATACGCAGTATTTT.

The chain is built from TRBV6-1 and TRBJ2-7; 7 nucleotides line up with TRBD2. There are 14 residues in the CDR3. V was clipped by 1 base and J by 6 bases; unmatched bases: 6. Germline values: CDR1 MNHNS, CDR2 SASEGT. The CDR3 spells CASSEVGGPLEQYF. The CDR3 DNA reads TGTGCCAGCAGTGAAGTGGGAGGGCCGCTCGAGCAGTACTTC.

The V call is TRBV15, the J call TRBJ2-5, with 7 bases aligning to TRBD1. Trimming removed 3 bases from V and 1 base from J; junction bases left unmatched: 5. CDR1 LNHNV and CDR2 YYDKDF come from the germline V gene (reference sequence). This CDR3 is built from 15 residues. The CDR3 DNA sequence: TGTGCCACCAGCAGTCGCCAGGGGGTCCAAGAGACCCAGTACTTC. Amino acid sequence: CATSSRQGVQETQYF.

Points on this clone: A read error may account for a junction end that differs from germline. The V call is TRBV10-2, the J call TRBJ2-7; D is perhaps TRBD1 (6 bases). Germline loops: CDR1 WSHSY, CDR2 SAAADI. This CDR3 comprises 14 residues. The CDR3 region is CASGETGRAYEQYF. The CDR3 nucleotides are TGCGCCAGCGGTGAGACAGGTAGGGCCTACGAGCAGTACTTC.

Notes on this clone: The sample contains more than one DNA sequence encoding this CDR3. The rearrangement uses TRBV5-1 and TRBJ2-3; perhaps TRBD2 as D (5 bases). CDR3 length equals 15 residues. V lost 0 bases, J lost 5 bases, and 13 bases lay in between. The V gene's germline CDR1 is SGHRS and CDR2 YFSETQ. CDR3: CASSLEGGVGDTQYF. In nucleotides, the CDR3 is TGCGCCAGCAGCTTGGAAGGAGGTGTTGGAGATACGCAGTATTTT.

The chain carries TRBV7-3 and TRBJ2-3; TRBD2 matches 7 bases. Trimming removed 2 bases from V and 0 bases from J; junction bases left unmatched: 11. This CDR3 comprises 18 residues. Germline V CDR1 and CDR2: SGHTA, FQGTGA. The CDR3 DNA follows: TGTGCCAGCAGCTTAGGGGCTAGCGGCCGCTCTAGCACAGATACGCAGTATTTT. Translation gives CASSLGASGRSSTDTQYF.